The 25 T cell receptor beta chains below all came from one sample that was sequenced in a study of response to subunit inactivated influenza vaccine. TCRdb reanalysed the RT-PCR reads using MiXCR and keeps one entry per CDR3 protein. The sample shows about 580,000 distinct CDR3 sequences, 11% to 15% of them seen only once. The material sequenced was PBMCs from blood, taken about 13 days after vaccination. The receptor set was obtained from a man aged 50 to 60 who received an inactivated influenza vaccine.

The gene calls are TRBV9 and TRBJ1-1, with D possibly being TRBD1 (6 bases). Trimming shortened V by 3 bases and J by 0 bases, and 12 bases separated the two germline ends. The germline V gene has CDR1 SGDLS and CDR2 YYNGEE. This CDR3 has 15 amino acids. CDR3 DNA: TGTGCCAGCAGCGCGAGACAGGAGATGAACACTGAAGCTTTCTTT. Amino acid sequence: CASSARQEMNTEAFF.

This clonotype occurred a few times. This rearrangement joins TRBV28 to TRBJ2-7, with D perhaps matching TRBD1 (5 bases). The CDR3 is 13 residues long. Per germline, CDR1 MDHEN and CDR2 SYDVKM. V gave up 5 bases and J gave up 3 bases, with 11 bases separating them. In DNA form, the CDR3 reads TGTGCCAGCAGTGCAGGGTTGAACTACGAGCAGTACTTC. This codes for CASSAGLNYEQYF.

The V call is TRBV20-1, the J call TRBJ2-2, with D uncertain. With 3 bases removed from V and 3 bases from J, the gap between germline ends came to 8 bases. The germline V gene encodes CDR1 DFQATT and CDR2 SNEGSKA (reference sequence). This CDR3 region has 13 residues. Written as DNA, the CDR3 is TGCAGTGCTAGGGACGTGGACACCGGGGAGCTGTTTTTT. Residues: CSARDVDTGELFF.

The CDR3 DNA reads as TGCGCCAGCAGCCAAGTCCCTCGGGGCCCTGGCGAGCAGTACTTC. Translating gives CASSQVPRGPGEQYF. The chain combines TRBV4-1 with TRBJ2-7; possibly TRBD1 or TRBD2 for D (5 bases each). Trimming cost V 1 base and J 6 bases, with 16 bases left between them. Germline CDR1 and CDR2: MGHRA and YSYEKL. The CDR3 consists of 15 residues.

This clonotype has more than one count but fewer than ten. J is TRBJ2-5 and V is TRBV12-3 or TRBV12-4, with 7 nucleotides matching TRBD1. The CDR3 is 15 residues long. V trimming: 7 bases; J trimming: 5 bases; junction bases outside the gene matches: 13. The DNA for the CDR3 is TGTGCCAGCACTCTTTTTATAGGGGGCCGGGAGACCCAGTACTTC. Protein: CASTLFIGGRETQYF.

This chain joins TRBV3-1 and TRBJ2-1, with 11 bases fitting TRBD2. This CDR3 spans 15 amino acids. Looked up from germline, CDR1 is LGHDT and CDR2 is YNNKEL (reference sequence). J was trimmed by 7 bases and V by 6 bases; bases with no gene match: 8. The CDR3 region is CASRFSGGAGNEQFF. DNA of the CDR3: TGTGCCAGCAGATTTAGCGGGGGGGCGGGAAATGAGCAGTTCTTC.

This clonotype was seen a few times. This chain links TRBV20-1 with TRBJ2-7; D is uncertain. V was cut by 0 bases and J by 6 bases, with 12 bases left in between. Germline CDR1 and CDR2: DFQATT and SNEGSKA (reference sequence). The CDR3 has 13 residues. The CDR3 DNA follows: TGCAGTGCTAGAGATGTGCTAGTGGGCGAGCAGTACTTC. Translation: CSARDVLVGEQYF.

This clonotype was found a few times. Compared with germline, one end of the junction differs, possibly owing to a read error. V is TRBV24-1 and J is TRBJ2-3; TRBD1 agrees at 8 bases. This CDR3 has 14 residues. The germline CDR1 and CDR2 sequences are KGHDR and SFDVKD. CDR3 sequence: CATSDPGGTDTQYF. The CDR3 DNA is TGTGCCACCAGTGATCCAGGGGGCACGGATACGCAGTATTTT.

The CDR3 DNA follows: TGTGCCAGCAGTCTGCCTGGACTAGCGGGACCCTACAATGAGCAGTTCTTC. It is translated as CASSLPGLAGPYNEQFF. This rearrangement joins TRBV28 to TRBJ2-1, with 12 bases that match TRBD2. The CDR3 has 17 amino acids. CDR1 and CDR2 from the germline V gene are MDHEN and SYDVKM. J gave up 2 bases and V 5 bases, and 7 bases lay outside the gene matches.

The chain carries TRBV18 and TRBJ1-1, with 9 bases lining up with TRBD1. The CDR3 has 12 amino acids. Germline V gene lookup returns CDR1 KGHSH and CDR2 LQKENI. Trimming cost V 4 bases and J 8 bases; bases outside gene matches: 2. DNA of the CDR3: TGTGCCAGCTCACGGGACAGGGTAGAAGCTTTCTTT. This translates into CASSRDRVEAFF.

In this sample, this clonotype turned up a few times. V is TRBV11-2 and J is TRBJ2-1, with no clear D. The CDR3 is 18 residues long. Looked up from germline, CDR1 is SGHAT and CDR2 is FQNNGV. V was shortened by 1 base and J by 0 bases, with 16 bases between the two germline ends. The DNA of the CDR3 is TGTGCCAGCAGCTTAGGAAGTATTATGGGTCCCTCCTACAATGAGCAGTTCTTC. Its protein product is CASSLGSIMGPSYNEQFF.

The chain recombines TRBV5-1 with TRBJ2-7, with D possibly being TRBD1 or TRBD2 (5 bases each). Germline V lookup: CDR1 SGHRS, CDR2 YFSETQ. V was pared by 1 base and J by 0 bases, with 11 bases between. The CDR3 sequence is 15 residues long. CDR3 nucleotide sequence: TGCGCCAGCAGCTTGACGGGGCCGCCCTCCTACGAGCAGTACTTC. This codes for CASSLTGPPSYEQYF.

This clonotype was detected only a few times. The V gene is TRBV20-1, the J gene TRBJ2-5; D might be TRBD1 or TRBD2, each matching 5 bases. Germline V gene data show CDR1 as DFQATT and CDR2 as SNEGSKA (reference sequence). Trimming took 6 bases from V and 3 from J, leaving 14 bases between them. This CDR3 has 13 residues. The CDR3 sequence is CSARRDPKETQYF. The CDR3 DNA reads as TGCAGTGCCCGCCGGGACCCTAAAGAGACCCAGTACTTC.

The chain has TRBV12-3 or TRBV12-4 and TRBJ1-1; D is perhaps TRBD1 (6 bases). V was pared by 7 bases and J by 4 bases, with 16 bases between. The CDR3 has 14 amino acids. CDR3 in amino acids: CASNRGQSGTEAFF. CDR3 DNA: TGTGCCAGCAATCGGGGACAATCGGGCACTGAAGCTTTCTTT.

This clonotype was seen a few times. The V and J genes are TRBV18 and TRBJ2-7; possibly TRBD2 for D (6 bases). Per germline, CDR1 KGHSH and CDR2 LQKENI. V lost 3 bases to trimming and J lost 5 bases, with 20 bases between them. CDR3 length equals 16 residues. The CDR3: CASSPRGSGGSDEQYF. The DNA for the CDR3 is TGTGCCAGCTCACCCCGGGGGAGCGGAGGGTCCGACGAGCAGTACTTC.

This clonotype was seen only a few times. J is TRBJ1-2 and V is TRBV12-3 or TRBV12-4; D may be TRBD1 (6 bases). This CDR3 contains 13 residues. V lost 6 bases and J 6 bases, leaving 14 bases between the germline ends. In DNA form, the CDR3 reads TGTGCCAGCAGGCCCACGGGGGGCAATGGCTACACCTTC. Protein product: CASRPTGGNGYTF.

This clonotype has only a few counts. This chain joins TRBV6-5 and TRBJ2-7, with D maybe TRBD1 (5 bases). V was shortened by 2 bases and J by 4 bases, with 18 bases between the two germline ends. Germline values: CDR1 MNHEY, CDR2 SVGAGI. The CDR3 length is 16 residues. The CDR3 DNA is TGTGCCAGCAGTTACACGCAGGCCAGGGCCGGTTACGAGCAGTACTTC. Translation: CASSYTQARAGYEQYF.

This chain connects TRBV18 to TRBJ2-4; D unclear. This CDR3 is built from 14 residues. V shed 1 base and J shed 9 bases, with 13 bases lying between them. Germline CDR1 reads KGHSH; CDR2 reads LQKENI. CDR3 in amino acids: CASSPRGPPAIQYF. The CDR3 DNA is TGTGCCAGCTCACCACGGGGTCCCCCCGCCATTCAGTACTTC.

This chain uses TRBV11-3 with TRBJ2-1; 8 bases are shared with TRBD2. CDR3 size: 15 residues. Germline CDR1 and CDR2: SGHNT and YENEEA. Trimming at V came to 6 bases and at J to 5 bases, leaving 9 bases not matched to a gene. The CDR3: CASSSRTSFHNEQFF. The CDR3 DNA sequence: TGTGCCAGCAGTTCGAGGACTAGCTTCCACAATGAGCAGTTCTTC.

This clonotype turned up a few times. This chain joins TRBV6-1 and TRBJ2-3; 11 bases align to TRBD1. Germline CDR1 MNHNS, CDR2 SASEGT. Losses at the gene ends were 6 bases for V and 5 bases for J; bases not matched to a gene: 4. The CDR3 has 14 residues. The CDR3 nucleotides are TGTGCCAGCAGAAGCGGGACAGGGGGAGATACGCAGTATTTT. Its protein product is CASRSGTGGDTQYF.

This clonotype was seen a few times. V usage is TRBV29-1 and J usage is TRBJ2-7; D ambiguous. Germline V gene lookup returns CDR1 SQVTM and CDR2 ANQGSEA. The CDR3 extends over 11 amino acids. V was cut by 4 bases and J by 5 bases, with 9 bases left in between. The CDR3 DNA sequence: TGCAGCGTTGTGTCCGGGCACGAGCAGTACTTC. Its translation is CSVVSGHEQYF.

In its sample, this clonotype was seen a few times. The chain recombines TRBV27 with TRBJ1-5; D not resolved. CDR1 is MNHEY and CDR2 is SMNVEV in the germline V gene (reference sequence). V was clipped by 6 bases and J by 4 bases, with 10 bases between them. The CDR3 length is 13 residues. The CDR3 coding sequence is TGTGCCAGCAGATCGGGAGCTAATCAGCCCCAGCATTTT. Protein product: CASRSGANQPQHF.

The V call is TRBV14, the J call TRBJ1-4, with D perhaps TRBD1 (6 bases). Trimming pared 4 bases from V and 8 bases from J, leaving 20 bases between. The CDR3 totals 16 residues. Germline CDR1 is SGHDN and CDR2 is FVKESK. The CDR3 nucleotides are TGTGCCAGCAGCCCCCAAGGACAGCAAAGGGCGGAAAAACTGTTTTTT. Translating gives CASSPQGQQRAEKLFF.

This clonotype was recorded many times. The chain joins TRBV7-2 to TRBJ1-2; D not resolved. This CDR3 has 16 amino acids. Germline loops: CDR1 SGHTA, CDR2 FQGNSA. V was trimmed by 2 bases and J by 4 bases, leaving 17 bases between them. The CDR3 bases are TGTGCCAGCAGCTTACCGGACCGCGGTCCGTTCTATGGCTACACCTTC. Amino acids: CASSLPDRGPFYGYTF.

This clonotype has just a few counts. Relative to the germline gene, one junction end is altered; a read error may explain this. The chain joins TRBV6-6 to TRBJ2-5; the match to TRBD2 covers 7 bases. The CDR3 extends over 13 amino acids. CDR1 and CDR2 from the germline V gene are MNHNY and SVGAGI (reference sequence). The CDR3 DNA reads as TGTGCCAGCACTTACGGGGGGCAAGAGACCCAGTACTTC. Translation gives CASTYGGQETQYF.